This paragraph covers one T cell receptor beta chain sequence. This receptor's antigen is unknown. Nothing much larger sits one base from this clone, and base qualities are not available. TCRbeta CDR3 regions were amplified from genomic DNA using the immunoSEQ Assay, a bias-controlled multiplex PCR. Per the authors' processing: Nucleated cell counts per sample were estimated from amplification of reference gene primers within the assay. To quantify the absolute abundance of each unique TCRbeta CDR3 rearrangement, sequence reads were collapsed and filtered. Productive Simpson clonality was computed per sample as the square root of Simpson's diversity index over productive rearrangements. As stored in TCRdb, this immuneACCESS dataset retains in-frame rearrangements with V and J assigned. A fraction of the clones does not appear; measured against another copy, unresolved V genes explain less than half of the discrepancy, and the remainder lacks a known reason. V, J and clone size were drawn from that table, and D and trimming were deduced from the DNA. This sample comprises approximately 400,000 clones, roughly 87% of them detected only once. The ten top clones hold 5% to 6% of the sample.

Enrolling through a virtual design, the prospective study's participants ranged in age from about 18 to 100 years and lived across roughly 24 United States geographic areas. To assign participants to cohorts, the prospective study relied on clinical history that participants themselves reported in a screening survey and a study questionnaire. Recovered participants in ImmuneRACE Cohort 3 were defined by two consecutive negative NP/OP PCR tests, clearance by a healthcare professional, or resolution of symptoms. In the prospective study, whole blood, serum and a nasopharyngeal or oropharyngeal swab were collected from each participant by mobile phlebotomists. Participants in the prospective study had the option to provide additional blood draws and questionnaires over a roughly two-month period. Prospective study blood samples were shipped either frozen or at room temperature before DNA extraction.

In the germline V gene (reference sequence), CDR1 corresponds to SEHNR and CDR2 to FQNEAQ. The CDR3 holds 14 amino acids from the cysteine to the phenylalanine. Only the CDR3 DNA is retained, 42 bases long and in frame from the first base. The junction carries 15 bases between V and J, which are trimmed by 5 bases and 5 bases respectively. These data are taken from a study of blood T cell repertoires in COVID-19 (TCRdb year 2020). The study in broad terms: Samples covering the acute and convalescent phases of COVID-19 were provided by collaborators in the United States, Italy and Spain. The material from the prospective study consisted of cDNA or gDNA derived from T cells, B-cell-depleted T cells, or PBMCs. The dataset comprised deeply sampled blood TCRbeta repertoires from subjects exposed to, actively infected with, or recovered from COVID-19. The repertoires were made available in a free public database intended to serve as a resource for research on the immune response to SARS-CoV-2. The samples were drawn from two sources: the first 160 participants of the ongoing ImmuneRACE study, and 1,000 to 1,500 subjects contributed by 6 global collaborators. Nearly every sample came with metadata listing a de-identified subject ID, COVID-19 status, age in years and sex. Where available, HLA class I and class II types were taken from metadata supplied by the sample provider and were not determined by assay-based typing.

Overall study results and their limits: How much clinical and demographic metadata was included differed by source and by participant, and the metadata was provided uncurated.

This chain is built from TRBV7-9 and TRBJ2-5; the D segment could be TRBD2, given 5 matching bases. Sequencing was performed on PBMCs or T cells enriched from blood (not recorded which). The receptor was derived from a woman in her 50s who had recovered from COVID-19. The DNA sequence is given as TGTGCCAGCAGCCCCCCGGGGATTGTGGAGACCCAGTACTTC. Its protein is CASSPPGIVETQYF.